The entry below describes one T cell receptor beta chain. This sample was taken from a study of blood T cell repertoires in COVID-19. Clones were sequenced by immunoSEQ multiplex PCR, and TCRdb holds only the in-frame ones, with some missing. The sample carries under 200,000 clones, around 87% recorded once. The origin of this receptor is a woman between 50 and 59 years old who had recovered from COVID-19. Sequenced sample: PBMCs or T cells enriched from blood (not recorded which).

The DNA for the CDR3 is TGTGCCAGCAGTGACCCACGAACAGGGACAACTAATGAAAAACTGTTTTTT. It specifies CASSDPRTGTTNEKLFF. The chain has TRBV6-4 and TRBJ1-4, with D possibly being TRBD1 (6 bases). V lost 2 bases, J lost 0 bases, and 13 bases lay in between. The germline gives CDR1 MRHNA, CDR2 SNTAGT. The CDR3 has 17 residues.